The rows below give T cell receptor beta chains drawn from one sample of a study of a mutant IDH1 vaccine in newly diagnosed glioma. Measured with immunoSEQ multiplex PCR; TCRdb has only the in-frame clones, and not every one. The profile covers over 75,000 clones, with about 90% appearing a single time and roughly 0.54% taken by the ten largest. The sample in question was PBMCs, obtained from a glioma patient treated with radiotherapy, temozolomide or both. Receptors were obtained from a woman aged 50 to 60 with glioma. Both conserved end residues are part of each CDR3. The order of the fields is J gene, clone size, V gene, D gene, CDR3 DNA, CDR3 protein. D genes are given only for firm matches. The size field is filled for only some rows; it gives once, few, many or a size class.

J gene: TRBJ1-3; clone size: .; V gene: TRBV7-9; D gene: .; CDR3 DNA: TGTGCCAGCAGGCCAACAGGGTCTGGAAACACCATATATTTT; CDR3 protein: CASRPTGSGNTIYF
J gene: TRBJ1-4; clone size: .; V gene: TRBV5-5; D gene: .; CDR3 DNA: TGTGCCAGCAGCTTGGGCGGGGTTGGGGAAAAACTGTTTTTT; CDR3 protein: CASSLGGVGEKLFF
J gene: TRBJ2-1; clone size: .; V gene: TRBV10-3; D gene: .; CDR3 DNA: TGTGCCATCAGTGAGTCGGTAGGCTCTGGCTACAATGAGCAGTTCTTC; CDR3 protein: CAISESVGSGYNEQFF
J gene: TRBJ2-7; clone size: once; V gene: TRBV7-8; D gene: TRBD2; CDR3 DNA: TGTGCCAGCAGCTTATATGTACTAGCGGGACCTAGCTCCTACGAGCAGTACTTC; CDR3 protein: CASSLYVLAGPSSYEQYF
J gene: TRBJ1-5; clone size: .; V gene: TRBV19; D gene: TRBD1; CDR3 DNA: TGTGCCAGTAGTAGGGACAGGAAAAATCAGCCCCAGCATTTT; CDR3 protein: CASSRDRKNQPQHF
J gene: TRBJ2-1; clone size: .; V gene: TRBV28; D gene: .; CDR3 DNA: TGTGCCAGCAGTTTAGACTTGCGCGCCCGGGGCGCGTTCTTC; CDR3 protein: CASSLDLRARGAFF
J gene: TRBJ2-6; clone size: .; V gene: TRBV11-2; D gene: .; CDR3 DNA: TGTGCCAGCAGCTTGGGAGGACAGCCGGCCAACGTCCTGACTTTC; CDR3 protein: CASSLGGQPANVLTF
J gene: TRBJ2-1; clone size: .; V gene: TRBV27; D gene: .; CDR3 DNA: TGTGCCAGCAGTCCCCCACCCGACAGGCGCAATGAGCAGTTCTTC; CDR3 protein: CASSPPPDRRNEQFF
J gene: TRBJ1-1; clone size: .; V gene: TRBV19; D gene: TRBD1; CDR3 DNA: TGTGCCAGTAGTAACGACAGGGGGAACACTGAAGCTTTCTTT; CDR3 protein: CASSNDRGNTEAFF
J gene: TRBJ2-2; clone size: .; V gene: TRBV27; D gene: .; CDR3 DNA: TGTGCCAGCAGCCGGATCACCGGGGAGCTGTTTTTT; CDR3 protein: CASSRITGELFF
J gene: TRBJ2-2; clone size: .; V gene: TRBV6-4; D gene: .; CDR3 DNA: TGTGCCAGCAGTGCCTATGACACCCCGAACACCGGGGAGCTGTTTTTT; CDR3 protein: CASSAYDTPNTGELFF
J gene: TRBJ2-7; clone size: .; V gene: TRBV7-8; D gene: .; CDR3 DNA: TGTGCCAGCAGTTTATTCACAGTGGGGTACTACGAGCAGTACTTC; CDR3 protein: CASSLFTVGYYEQYF
J gene: TRBJ1-6; clone size: .; V gene: TRBV2; D gene: .; CDR3 DNA: TGTGCCAGCAGTCTTAGGGTAACGGAATCACCCCTCCACTTT; CDR3 protein: CASSLRVTESPLHF
J gene: TRBJ2-1; clone size: .; V gene: TRBV28; D gene: .; CDR3 DNA: TGTGCCGCAGGCAGAGGACAGAGCTCCTACAATGAGCAGTTCTTC; CDR3 protein: CAAGRGQSSYNEQFF
J gene: TRBJ2-1; clone size: .; V gene: TRBV7-3; D gene: TRBD2; CDR3 DNA: TGTGCCAGCAGCTTAGGGACTACACAAGAGCAGTTCTTC; CDR3 protein: CASSLGTTQEQFF
J gene: TRBJ1-1; clone size: few; V gene: TRBV2; D gene: .; CDR3 DNA: TGTGCCAGCAGTGCGGTCCAGTCCACTGAAGCTTTCTTT; CDR3 protein: CASSAVQSTEAFF
J gene: TRBJ1-1; clone size: once; V gene: TRBV9; D gene: .; CDR3 DNA: TGTGCCAGCAGCCACGACCTAAACACTGAAGCTTTCTTT; CDR3 protein: CASSHDLNTEAFF
J gene: TRBJ2-5; clone size: few; V gene: TRBV5-1; D gene: .; CDR3 DNA: TGCGCCAGCAGCCAACAGGCAGTCGAGGCAGAGACCCAGTACTTC; CDR3 protein: CASSQQAVEAETQYF
J gene: TRBJ2-3; clone size: .; V gene: TRBV5-1; D gene: TRBD1; CDR3 DNA: TGCGCCAGCAGCTTGGGAACAGGGGTAGCAGATACGCAGTATTTT; CDR3 protein: CASSLGTGVADTQYF
J gene: TRBJ2-3; clone size: .; V gene: TRBV2; D gene: TRBD2; CDR3 DNA: TGTGCCAGCAGTACTAGCGGGAGGGGTCGTACGCAGTATTTT; CDR3 protein: CASSTSGRGRTQYF
J gene: TRBJ2-2; clone size: .; V gene: TRBV5-1; D gene: .; CDR3 DNA: TGCGCCAGCAGCCGGGACTGGAACACCGGGGAGCTGTTTTTT; CDR3 protein: CASSRDWNTGELFF
J gene: TRBJ1-2; clone size: .; V gene: TRBV5-1; D gene: .; CDR3 DNA: TGCGCCAGCAGCTTGGAAAGGGGTTCCTATGGCTACACCTTC; CDR3 protein: CASSLERGSYGYTF
J gene: TRBJ1-6; clone size: .; V gene: TRBV6-5; D gene: .; CDR3 DNA: TGTGCCAGCAGTCGACAGAAATGGGATTCACCCCTCCACTTT; CDR3 protein: CASSRQKWDSPLHF
J gene: TRBJ2-3; clone size: once; V gene: TRBV5-1; D gene: TRBD2; CDR3 DNA: TGCGCCAGCAGCTTGGGCACTAGCGGGATCACAGATACGCAGTATTTT; CDR3 protein: CASSLGTSGITDTQYF
J gene: TRBJ2-5; clone size: .; V gene: TRBV7-6; D gene: .; CDR3 DNA: TGTGCCAGCAGCTTATTGGAGGTCCAGTACTTC; CDR3 protein: CASSLLEVQYF
J gene: TRBJ2-6; clone size: .; V gene: TRBV29-1; D gene: .; CDR3 DNA: TGCAGCGTTGAAGGGACAGTTCACTCTGGGGCCAACGTCCTGACTTTC; CDR3 protein: CSVEGTVHSGANVLTF
J gene: TRBJ2-5; clone size: .; V gene: TRBV7-9; D gene: .; CDR3 DNA: TGTGCCAGCAGCAAGAGACCAAACCAAGAGACCCAGTACTTC; CDR3 protein: CASSKRPNQETQYF
J gene: TRBJ1-4; clone size: .; V gene: TRBV6-1; D gene: .; CDR3 DNA: TGTGCCAGCAGTACCATCCAGGAATCTGAAAAACTGTTTTTT; CDR3 protein: CASSTIQESEKLFF
J gene: TRBJ2-7; clone size: .; V gene: TRBV7-3; D gene: TRBD1; CDR3 DNA: TGTGCCAGCAGCTCTTCTCTACGTTCGACAGGGCGGTCCTACGAGCAGTACTTC; CDR3 protein: CASSSSLRSTGRSYEQYF
J gene: TRBJ1-5; clone size: .; V gene: TRBV11-2; D gene: .; CDR3 DNA: TGTGCCAGCAGCTTAGGTTGGAGTCAGCCCCAGCATTTT; CDR3 protein: CASSLGWSQPQHF
J gene: TRBJ1-4; clone size: .; V gene: TRBV29-1; D gene: .; CDR3 DNA: TGCAGCGTTTGGCAGGGCGAGGAAAAACTGTTTTTT; CDR3 protein: CSVWQGEEKLFF
J gene: TRBJ2-3; clone size: .; V gene: TRBV28; D gene: .; CDR3 DNA: TGTGCCAGCAGTTTCGGCGGAGGCACAGATACGCAGTATTTT; CDR3 protein: CASSFGGGTDTQYF
J gene: TRBJ2-4; clone size: .; V gene: TRBV6-5; D gene: TRBD1; CDR3 DNA: TGTGCCAGCAGTTATCGCAGGGGGGCCAAAAACATTCAGTACTTC; CDR3 protein: CASSYRRGAKNIQYF
J gene: TRBJ1-2; clone size: .; V gene: TRBV9; D gene: .; CDR3 DNA: TGTGCCAGCAGCCCCGGACCGGGACATGACTATGGCTACACCTTC; CDR3 protein: CASSPGPGHDYGYTF
J gene: TRBJ2-5; clone size: .; V gene: TRBV7-8; D gene: .; CDR3 DNA: TGTGCCAGCAGCTTAGATGAGGGGGAGACCCAGTACTTC; CDR3 protein: CASSLDEGETQYF
J gene: TRBJ2-7; clone size: .; V gene: TRBV9; D gene: .; CDR3 DNA: TGTGCCAGCAGCCCGGGGGACTCCTACGAGCAGTACTTC; CDR3 protein: CASSPGDSYEQYF
J gene: TRBJ2-7; clone size: .; V gene: TRBV11-2; D gene: .; CDR3 DNA: TGTGCCAGCACCCAGATCCGGGGCGCGGACGAGCAGTACTTC; CDR3 protein: CASTQIRGADEQYF
J gene: TRBJ2-4; clone size: .; V gene: TRBV28; D gene: .; CDR3 DNA: TGTGCCAGCAAGGAGGTCATAGGCGCTAAGGCCAAAAACATTCAGTACTTC; CDR3 protein: CASKEVIGAKAKNIQYF
J gene: TRBJ2-7; clone size: .; V gene: TRBV30; D gene: .; CDR3 DNA: TGTGCCTGGAGTGTGAGAAGCTGGAACGAGCAGTACTTC; CDR3 protein: CAWSVRSWNEQYF
J gene: TRBJ2-2; clone size: .; V gene: TRBV5-4; D gene: TRBD1; CDR3 DNA: TGTGCCAGCAGCCCAACCAGGGGGCTGAACACCGGGGAGCTGTTTTTT; CDR3 protein: CASSPTRGLNTGELFF
J gene: TRBJ1-1; clone size: .; V gene: TRBV9; D gene: .; CDR3 DNA: TGTGCCAGCAGCGTAGATACAGTGAACACTGAAGCTTTCTTT; CDR3 protein: CASSVDTVNTEAFF